This entry concerns a single TCR beta chain. No antigen is known for it. The source of the sample is a study of T cells in tuberculosis. Across the study: T cells were selected with CD1B tetramers loaded with glucose monomycolate. Within 7 days of starting treatment, or before, PBMC were stored. Study-wide points: Active tuberculosis alpha repertoires lay closer to GMM-specific TCRs than controls'.

Using immunoSEQ multiplex PCR, the repertoire was profiled, and TCRdb retains in-frame clones only, with some absent. The sample carries some 31,000 clones, about 91% recorded once. The CDR3 totals 16 residues. Germline values: CDR1 ENHRY, CDR2 SYGVKD. V gave up 2 bases and J gave up 2 bases, with 14 bases separating them. The time point was: new active TB diagnosis, blood taken before or within 7 days of starting treatment. This sequence was found in an adult with tuberculosis. The chain employs TRBV10-3 and TRBJ2-3, with D possibly matching TRBD1 (5 bases). This material consisted of PBMCs, taken at tuberculosis diagnosis. CDR3 in amino acids: CAISEEGEGSTDTQYF. In DNA, the CDR3 is TGTGCCATCAGTGAGGAAGGGGAAGGATCCACAGATACGCAGTATTTT.